The rows below give T cell receptor beta chains drawn from one sample of a study of CD8+CD57+ T cells in acquired aplastic anemia. MiXCR, applied by TCRdb to the reads, yields one record per CDR3 protein. The data show about 160,000 distinct CDR3 sequences, with 71% seen just once and 35% to 50% held by the top ten. Input material: sorted CD4+, CD8+, or CD8+CD57+ T cells (not recorded which) from PBMCs. These receptors were taken from a human donor with aplastic anemia. The CDR3 runs from the conserved cysteine through the conserved F or W. Fields, in order: CDR3 protein, CDR3 DNA, CDR3 length, V gene, J gene, clone size, D gene. A D gene is named only where the DNA matches it firmly. For some rows the clone size is stated as once, few or many, or as a class when expanded; others skip it.

CATSDVTGVETQYF	TGTGCCACCAGTGATGTGACAGGGGTGGAGACCCAGTACTTC	14	TRBV24-1	TRBJ2-5	-	TRBD1
CASSLYSYSTDTQYF	TGTGCCAGCAGTTTATACAGTTATAGCACAGATACGCAGTATTTT	15	TRBV12-3/TRBV12-4	TRBJ2-3	few	-
CASTTDRGGELFF	TGTGCCAGTACCACCGACAGGGGAGGGGAGCTGTTTTTT	13	TRBV19	TRBJ2-2	-	TRBD1
CSALNRGEVTEAFF	TGCAGTGCCCTCAACAGGGGAGAGGTCACTGAAGCTTTCTTT	14	TRBV20-1	TRBJ1-1	few	TRBD1
CATSDTPTPGSEQYF	TGTGCCACCAGTGATACCCCCACCCCGGGCTCCGAGCAGTACTTC	15	TRBV24-1	TRBJ2-7	-	-
CASSSGTGTGANVLTF	TGTGCCAGCAGCTCCGGGACAGGGACCGGGGCCAACGTCCTGACTTTC	16	TRBV7-9	TRBJ2-6	-	TRBD1
CASSLGVGIDEQFF	TGCGCCAGCAGCTTGGGGGTAGGGATCGATGAGCAGTTCTTC	14	TRBV5-1	TRBJ2-1	-	-
CASRRRGEYTQYF	TGTGCCAGCAGGAGGCGGGGGGAATATACGCAGTATTTT	13	TRBV25-1	TRBJ2-3	few	TRBD2
CASKRGNSYNEQFF	TGCGCCAGCAAAAGGGGTAACTCCTACAATGAGCAGTTCTTC	14	TRBV10-2	TRBJ2-1	-	-
CASSQGTAYEQYF	TGTGCCAGCAGCCAAGGGACAGCCTACGAGCAGTACTTC	13	TRBV14	TRBJ2-7	-	-
CASGQGTDTQYF	TGTGCCTCCGGACAGGGCACAGATACGCAGTATTTT	12	TRBV10-3	TRBJ2-3	-	TRBD1
CATSAQDRGEQFF	TGTGCCACCAGTGCTCAGGACAGGGGTGAGCAGTTCTTC	13	TRBV24-1	TRBJ2-1	-	TRBD1
CSVEGGDSPEAFF	TGCAGCGTTGAAGGAGGGGACAGCCCTGAAGCTTTCTTT	13	TRBV29-1	TRBJ1-1	few	TRBD1
CASSQRTAYNEQFF	TGTGCCAGCAGCCAGAGGACAGCCTACAATGAGCAGTTCTTC	14	TRBV14	TRBJ2-1	-	-
CAITGTGTSGELFF	TGTGCCATCACCGGGACAGGGACGTCCGGGGAGCTGTTTTTT	14	TRBV10-3	TRBJ2-2	-	TRBD1
CATSDPTSGPFSYNEQFF	TGTGCCACCAGTGACCCTACTAGCGGGCCATTCTCCTACAATGAGCAGTTCTTC	18	TRBV24-1	TRBJ2-1	many	TRBD2
CASWMRIGTSGGNEQFF	TGTGCCAGCTGGATGAGGATTGGGACTAGCGGGGGTAATGAGCAGTTCTTC	17	TRBV2	TRBJ2-1	-	TRBD2
CATSDPPHESQFF	TGTGCCACCAGTGATCCCCCTCACGAGTCGCAGTTCTTC	13	TRBV24-1	TRBJ2-1	once	-
CSVASGDTQYF	TGCAGCGTTGCTAGCGGAGATACGCAGTATTTT	11	TRBV29-1	TRBJ2-3	-	TRBD2
CSAGPYTGTSGRIYNEQFF	TGCAGTGCTGGTCCCTATACCGGGACTAGCGGTAGAATCTACAATGAGCAGTTCTTC	19	TRBV20-1	TRBJ2-1	-	TRBD2
CAISTGEGEQYF	TGTGCCATCAGCACAGGGGAGGGCGAGCAGTACTTC	12	TRBV10-3	TRBJ2-7	-	-
CASSEGRANYGYTF	TGTGCCAGCAGTGAAGGGAGAGCTAACTATGGCTACACCTTC	14	TRBV2	TRBJ1-2	few	-
CASSLTGTPSGNTIYF	TGTGCCAGCAGCCTAACCGGGACACCATCTGGAAACACCATATATTTT	16	TRBV7-3	TRBJ1-3	-	-
CASSPTEDAYEQYF	TGTGCCAGCAGCCCTACCGAGGACGCCTACGAGCAGTACTTC	14	TRBV7-6	TRBJ2-7	-	-
CASSDAGELFF	TGTGCCAGCAGTGACGCCGGGGAGCTGTTTTTT	11	TRBV6-4	TRBJ2-2	-	-
CATSGAGGEAQYF	TGTGCCACCAGTGGGGCAGGGGGGGAGGCCCAGTACTTC	13	TRBV24-1	TRBJ2-5	-	-
CSGSTGSYEQYF	TGCAGCGGTAGCACAGGGTCCTACGAGCAGTACTTC	12	TRBV29-1	TRBJ2-7	-	-
CASSALQVNQETQYF	TGTGCCAGCAGCGCCCTACAGGTTAACCAAGAGACCCAGTACTTC	15	TRBV9	TRBJ2-5	many	-
CASRDGSAYNEQFF	TGTGCCAGCAGGGACGGGTCGGCCTACAATGAGCAGTTCTTC	14	TRBV2	TRBJ2-1	-	-
CASSSDREPYEQYF	TGTGCCAGCAGCTCCGACAGGGAGCCTTACGAGCAGTACTTC	14	TRBV7-9	TRBJ2-7	-	TRBD1
CASSEGTSGIYEQYF	TGTGCCAGCAGTGAAGGGACTAGCGGGATATACGAGCAGTACTTC	15	TRBV6-1	TRBJ2-7	few	TRBD2
CASSRGTSGGTDTQYF	TGTGCCAGCAGCCGTGGGACTAGCGGGGGCACAGATACGCAGTATTTT	16	TRBV5-4	TRBJ2-3	-	TRBD2
CASSSTLVDTQYF	TGTGCCAGCAGTTCCACCTTAGTGGATACGCAGTATTTT	13	TRBV28	TRBJ2-3	few	-
CSVWVRDRETQYF	TGCAGCGTTTGGGTCCGGGACAGGGAGACCCAGTACTTC	13	TRBV29-1	TRBJ2-5	-	TRBD1
CAIRRPGQGVYEQYF	TGTGCCATCAGGCGCCCGGGACAGGGGGTTTACGAGCAGTACTTC	15	TRBV10-3	TRBJ2-7	-	TRBD1
CSATAPGVEQYF	TGCAGTGCCACCGCTCCGGGGGTCGAGCAGTACTTC	12	TRBV20-1	TRBJ2-7	few	-
CASSYGALAGGGYNEQFF	TGTGCCAGCAGTTACGGGGCCCTAGCTGGGGGGGGTTACAATGAGCAGTTCTTC	18	TRBV10-3	TRBJ2-1	-	TRBD2
CSASRGNLNTEAFF	TGCAGTGCTAGTCGGGGGAATCTGAACACTGAAGCTTTCTTT	14	TRBV20-1	TRBJ1-1	-	-
CASRTQGEWNTEAFF	TGTGCCAGCAGGACACAGGGGGAGTGGAACACTGAAGCTTTCTTT	15	TRBV3-1	TRBJ1-1	few	TRBD1
CSVEVRVDEQFF	TGCAGCGTTGAAGTCAGGGTGGATGAGCAGTTCTTC	12	TRBV29-1	TRBJ2-1	many	-
CGAPGSGDRNERERYF	TGCGGTGCCCCAGGGTCGGGAGACCGCAATGAGCGGGAGAGGTACTTC	16	TRBV20-1	TRBJ2-7	-	TRBD2
CASSLQGLNTEAFF	TGTGCCAGCAGCTTACAGGGCCTGAACACTGAAGCTTTCTTT	14	TRBV7-6	TRBJ1-1	few	-
CAISESPGRSDSPLHF	TGTGCCATCAGTGAGTCCCCGGGCAGGTCCGATTCACCCCTCCACTTT	16	TRBV10-3	TRBJ1-6	-	-
CASSHLDYNEQFF	TGCGCCAGCAGCCACCTAGACTACAATGAGCAGTTCTTC	13	TRBV4-3	TRBJ2-1	few	-
CSASGGADTQYF	TGCAGTGCTAGCGGGGGGGCAGATACGCAGTATTTT	12	TRBV20-1	TRBJ2-3	-	TRBD2
CATSSQTNNSPLHF	TGTGCCACCAGCAGCCAGACCAATAATTCACCCCTCCACTTT	14	TRBV15	TRBJ1-6	-	-
CASSQDSGRENEQFF	TGTGCCAGCAGCCAAGATAGCGGGAGGGAAAATGAGCAGTTCTTC	15	TRBV7-9	TRBJ2-1	-	TRBD2
CASSQEGRPEAFF	TGCGCCAGCAGCCAAGAGGGGAGGCCTGAAGCTTTCTTT	13	TRBV4-1	TRBJ1-1	many	-
CASCAGEGYSPLHF	TGTGCCAGCTGCGCGGGTGAAGGGTATTCACCCCTCCACTTT	14	TRBV2	TRBJ1-6	few	-
CASSREYQGTQYF	TGTGCCAGCAGCCGAGAGTACCAAGGGACCCAGTACTTC	13	TRBV7-3	TRBJ2-5	-	-
CATSHRTGPETQYF	TGTGCCACCAGCCACCGGACAGGCCCCGAGACCCAGTACTTC	14	TRBV15	TRBJ2-5	few	TRBD1
CASSAHRGITGELLF	TGTGCCAGCAGTGCCCACAGGGGAATCACCGGGGAGCTGCTTTTT	15	TRBV2	TRBJ2-2	-	TRBD1
CASSPVNSPLHF	TGTGCCAGCAGCCCCGTGAATTCACCCCTCCACTTT	12	TRBV13	TRBJ1-6	-	-
CASSLGQQTYEQYF	TGTGCCAGCAGCTTAGGGCAGCAGACTTACGAGCAGTACTTC	14	TRBV7-2	TRBJ2-7	-	-